The 3 T cell receptor beta chains in this list originate from one sample, sequenced in a study of cytomegalovirus exposure and HLA in healthy donors. Some clones are missing from TCRdb's copy, which holds only in-frame ones; the method was immunoSEQ multiplex PCR. The sample shows about 190,000 clones, over 65% of them seen only once. What was sequenced was PBMCs. Receptor source: a man younger than 30 in good health and CMV-seropositive.

The chain recombines TRBV28 with TRBJ2-5; 9 positions agree with TRBD1. CDR1 is MDHEN, CDR2 SYDVKM, per germline. The CDR3 runs 15 residues. V shed 4 bases and J 4 bases; nucleotides not matched to a gene: 7. CDR3 loop: CASSYDRGGRETQYF. CDR3 DNA: TGTGCCAGCAGTTACGACAGGGGGGGAAGAGAGACCCAGTACTTC.

The chain carries TRBV29-1 and TRBJ2-5, with D perhaps matching TRBD1 (6 bases). Deletions cut 7 bases from V and 4 bases from J, with 16 bases between. Per the germline V gene, CDR1 is SQVTM and CDR2 is ANQGSEA. This CDR3 comprises 13 residues. CDR3 residues: CSGKDRTLETQYF. In DNA, the CDR3 is TGCAGCGGAAAAGACAGGACCTTAGAGACCCAGTACTTC.

Remarks on this clone: Additional DNA sequences in this sample encode the identical CDR3. The chain carries TRBV28 and TRBJ2-1; 11 nucleotides align to TRBD2. The CDR3 is made up of 15 amino acids. Germline V gene lookup returns CDR1 MDHEN and CDR2 SYDVKM. The trim removed 5 bases at V and 4 bases at J, leaving 4 bases unmatched. The CDR3 sequence is CASSLGLAGYNEQFF. For the CDR3, the DNA is TGTGCCAGCAGTCTCGGACTAGCGGGTTACAATGAGCAGTTCTTC.